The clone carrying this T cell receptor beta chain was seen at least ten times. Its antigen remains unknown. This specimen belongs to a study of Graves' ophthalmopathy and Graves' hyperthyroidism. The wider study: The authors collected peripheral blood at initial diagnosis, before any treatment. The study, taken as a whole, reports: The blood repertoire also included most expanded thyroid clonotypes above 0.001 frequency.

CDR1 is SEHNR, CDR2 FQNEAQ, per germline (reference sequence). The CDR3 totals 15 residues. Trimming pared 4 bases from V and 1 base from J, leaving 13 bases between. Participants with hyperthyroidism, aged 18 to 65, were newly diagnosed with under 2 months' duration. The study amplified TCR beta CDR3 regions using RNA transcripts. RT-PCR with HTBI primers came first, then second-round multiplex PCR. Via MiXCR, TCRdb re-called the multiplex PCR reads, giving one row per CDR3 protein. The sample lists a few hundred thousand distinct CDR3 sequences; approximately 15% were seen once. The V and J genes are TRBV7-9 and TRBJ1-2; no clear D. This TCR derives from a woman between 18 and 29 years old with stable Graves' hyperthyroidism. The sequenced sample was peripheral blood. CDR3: CASSSATLDNYGYTF. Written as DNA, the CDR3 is TGTGCCAGCAGCTCCGCGACACTTGATAACTATGGCTACACCTTC.